The 30 T cell receptor beta chains given below trace back to one sample, sequenced in a study of blood T cell repertoires in COVID-19. The assay was immunoSEQ multiplex PCR, and TCRdb's table has in-frame clones only and misses some. The repertoire has under 250,000 clones, over 80% of them found once; the top ten carry 2% to 3%. The sample consisted of PBMCs or T cells enriched from blood (not recorded which). Receptors were obtained from a woman in her 30s with acute COVID-19.

The chain couples TRBV12-5 to TRBJ2-1; 10 bases are shared with TRBD2. Germline loops: CDR1 LGHNT, CDR2 FRNRAP. The CDR3 is 19 residues long. J lost 3 bases, V lost 0 bases, and 11 bases had no gene match. The CDR3 region has the DNA TGTGCTAGTGGTTTGGTACGGGGTAGCGGGGGGCCTAGCTACAATGAGCAGTTCTTC. Translated, it gives CASGLVRGSGGPSYNEQFF. Drawing the rest from reference TRBV12-5 and TRBJ2-1, the complete variable domain is DARVTQTPRHKVTEMGQEVTMRCQPILGHNTVFWYRQTMMQGLELLAYFRNRAPLDDSGMPKDRFSAEMPDATLATLKIQPSEPRDSAVYFCASGLVRGSGGPSYNEQFFGPGTRLTVL.

The genes are TRBV4-3 and TRBJ2-2; TRBD2 agrees at 9 bases. Trimming cost V 8 bases and J 7 bases; bases outside gene matches: 11. This CDR3 spans 15 amino acids. CDR1 and CDR2 from the germline V gene are LGHNA and YSLEER. CDR3 sequence: CASRPQRGAVGELFF. The CDR3 nucleotides read TGCGCCAGCCGACCCCAGCGGGGGGCAGTCGGGGAGCTGTTTTTT.

The genes are TRBV6-5 and TRBJ2-6; D is possibly TRBD1 (6 bases). CDR1 MNHEY and CDR2 SVGAGI come from the germline V gene. The CDR3 covers 15 residues. Trimming cost V 7 bases and J 1 base, with 11 bases left between them. The CDR3 loop is CASTLGTSGANVLTF. CDR3 DNA: TGTGCCAGCACCCTAGGGACATCTGGGGCCAACGTCCTGACTTTC.

This chain links TRBV19 with TRBJ1-5; D gene uncertain. Germline V lookup: CDR1 LNHDA, CDR2 SQIVND (reference sequence). The CDR3 totals 12 residues. V was clipped by 7 bases and J by 8 bases, with 12 bases between them. CDR3 nucleotides: TGTGCCAGTAAGACGGGGTGGGAGCCCCAGCATTTT. It yields the protein CASKTGWEPQHF.

This chain uses TRBV7-8 with TRBJ1-6; no clear D gene. The CDR3 contains 14 residues. Per germline, CDR1 SGHVS and CDR2 FQNEAQ. Trimming stripped 5 bases from V and 7 bases from J, with 12 bases between. CDR3 sequence (DNA): TGTGCCAGCAGCCCAGACATCTCCAATTCACCCCTCCACTTT. It specifies CASSPDISNSPLHF.

The chain links TRBV7-6 to TRBJ2-5; D remains ambiguous. This CDR3 is built from 13 residues. CDR1 and CDR2 from the germline V gene are SGHVS and FNYEAQ. Trimming stripped 4 bases from V and 1 base from J, with 7 bases between. CDR3 region: CASSSEIQETQYF. The CDR3 DNA is TGTGCCAGCAGCTCAGAAATCCAAGAGACCCAGTACTTC.

The J gene is TRBJ1-1, the V gene TRBV19; 11 nucleotides match TRBD1. Germline lookup yields CDR1 LNHDA and CDR2 SQIVND (reference sequence). The length of the CDR3 is 15 residues. V was pared by 4 bases and J by 5 bases, with 6 bases of the junction left unmatched. The CDR3 region is CASSTLRDRGTEAFF. The CDR3 bases are TGTGCCAGTAGTACCCTCCGGGACAGGGGGACTGAAGCTTTCTTT.

The V gene is TRBV6-1, the J gene TRBJ1-3; 8 bases line up with TRBD1. The germline V gene encodes CDR1 MNHNS and CDR2 SASEGT. J was trimmed by 0 bases and V by 4 bases; bases with no gene match: 5. The CDR3 loop spans 16 amino acids. The CDR3 sequence is CASSGDRLLSGNTIYF. CDR3 nucleotides: TGTGCCAGCAGTGGGGACAGGTTACTCTCTGGAAACACCATATATTTT.

The chain links TRBV27 to TRBJ2-5; the D gene is possibly TRBD2 (6 bases). Germline CDR1 is MNHEY and CDR2 is SMNVEV (reference sequence). The CDR3 loop spans 17 amino acids. V was shortened by 6 bases and J by 4 bases, with 24 bases between the two germline ends. CDR3 sequence (DNA): TGTGCCAGCAGACCAACTCTGGGATCCGGGGGTGGAGAGACCCAGTACTTC. Protein: CASRPTLGSGGGETQYF.

To note about this clone: Other DNA sequences in the sample encode the same CDR3. The chain uses TRBV5-1 and TRBJ2-2, with D perhaps TRBD2 (5 bases). The length of the CDR3 is 16 residues. Germline V lookup: CDR1 SGHRS, CDR2 YFSETQ. V was clipped by 0 bases and J by 1 base, with 10 bases between them. The CDR3 bases are TGCGCCAGCAGCTTGGATGCGGGCCTGAACACCGGGGAGCTGTTTTTT. This gives the protein CASSLDAGLNTGELFF.

This sequence joins TRBV11-3 and TRBJ2-5, with 7 bases identical to TRBD1. V shed 6 bases, J shed 5 bases, and the junction held 6 bases outside the gene matches. The CDR3 spans 13 residues. Per germline, CDR1 SGHNT and CDR2 YENEEA. The DNA of the CDR3 is TGTGCCAGCAGTTCCCACAGGGGCGAGACCCAGTACTTC. Translating gives CASSSHRGETQYF. Full variable domain (remainder filled in from reference TRBV11-3 and TRBJ2-5): EAGVVQSPRYKIIEKKQPVAFWCNPISGHNTLYWYLQNLGQGPELLIRYENEEAVDDSQLPKDRFSAERLKGVDSTLKIQPAELGDSAVYLCASSSHRGETQYFGPGTRLLVL.

The chain carries TRBV12-3 or TRBV12-4 and TRBJ1-1; D is undetermined. CDR3 length: 13 residues. Trimming took off 10 bases at V and 6 bases at J, with 18 bases between the two ends. The CDR3 is CATTKPGSPEAFF. The CDR3, as DNA: TGTGCCACAACGAAGCCGGGTTCGCCTGAAGCTTTCTTT.

This chain connects TRBV12-3 or TRBV12-4 to TRBJ1-1, with 7 bases aligning to TRBD1. The CDR3 is 13 residues long. V lost 7 bases and J lost 1; bases outside the gene matches: 3. DNA of the CDR3: TGTGCCAGCAAAGGGACAGAGAACACTGAAGCTTTCTTT. Its protein product is CASKGTENTEAFF.

The chain couples TRBV18 to TRBJ2-3; the D gene is possibly TRBD1 (5 bases). The CDR3 length is 15 residues. V lost 2 bases and J lost 2, with 11 bases in between. The V gene's germline CDR1 is KGHSH and CDR2 LQKENI. The CDR3: CASSPSGALTDTQYF. The CDR3, as DNA: TGTGCCAGCTCACCATCTGGGGCCCTCACAGATACGCAGTATTTT.

The rearrangement uses TRBV3-1 (or the pseudogene TRBV3-2) and TRBJ1-5; D is perhaps TRBD1 (5 bases). Trimming pared 0 bases from V and 7 bases from J, leaving 10 bases between. Germline V CDR1 and CDR2: LGHDT, YNNKEL (reference sequence). The CDR3 has 14 amino acids. For the CDR3, the DNA is TGTGCCAGCAGCCAAGATGGGGGGGGACAGCCCCAGCATTTT. This sequence encodes CASSQDGGGQPQHF.

The chain joins TRBV12-3 or TRBV12-4 to TRBJ2-3; no firm D call. This CDR3 region has 13 residues. The ends were cut back, 3 bases at V and 2 bases at J, with 6 bases in the middle. The CDR3 region has the DNA TGTGCCAGCAGTTTGGAGTACACAGATACGCAGTATTTT. Protein: CASSLEYTDTQYF.

This clone was found many times. The chain links TRBV4-1 to TRBJ2-2, with D perhaps matching TRBD1 (5 bases). V lost 4 bases, J lost 0 bases, and 15 bases lay in between. The germline V gene encodes CDR1 MGHRA and CDR2 YSYEKL. The CDR3 runs to 17 residues. CDR3 residues: CASSPWFAGTNTGELFF. As DNA, the CDR3 is TGCGCCAGCAGCCCCTGGTTCGCAGGGACGAACACCGGGGAGCTGTTTTTT.

The chain couples TRBV12-3 or TRBV12-4 to TRBJ1-4, with D possibly being TRBD1 (5 bases). V lost 2 bases and J 5 bases, leaving 6 bases between the germline ends. CDR3 length: 13 amino acids. CDR3 loop: CASSLNRNEKLFF. For the CDR3, the DNA is TGTGCCAGCAGTTTAAACAGGAATGAAAAACTGTTTTTT.

This sequence joins TRBV21-1 and TRBJ1-1; the D call of TRBD1 is as the table states it, not checked on the DNA. TRBV21-1 is annotated as a pseudogene. This CDR3 is built from 17 residues. CDR3 coding DNA: TGTGCCAGCAGCCCCCACTTTAGACAAGGGGGTGACACTGAAGCTTTCTTT. Its protein is CASSPHFRQGGDTEAFF.

In nucleotides, the CDR3 is TGTGCCAGCAGGCCGACATCAACTAATGAAAAACTGTTTTTT. Protein: CASRPTSTNEKLFF. This chain links TRBV27 with TRBJ1-4, with D unresolved. Germline assignment: CDR1 MNHEY and CDR2 SMNVEV (reference sequence). Trimming removed 6 bases at V and 0 bases at J, with 8 bases between. The CDR3 spans 14 residues.

The rearrangement links TRBV29-1 to TRBJ2-7; 7 nucleotides match TRBD2. CDR1 and CDR2 (germline): SQVTM, ANQGSEA. J was trimmed by 5 bases and V by 7 bases; bases with no gene match: 11. This CDR3 is 13 amino acids long. CDR3 region: CSAAGGWRDEQYF. CDR3 coding DNA: TGCAGCGCCGCCGGGGGGTGGCGCGACGAGCAGTACTTC.

The chain joins TRBV10-3 to TRBJ1-1, with D uncertain. This CDR3 is built from 12 residues. V was clipped by 8 bases and J by 3 bases, with 10 bases between them. Germline values: CDR1 ENHRY, CDR2 SYGVKD. CDR3 DNA: TGTGCCATCGGGAGGGAGCACACTGAAGCTTTCTTT. Its translation: CAIGREHTEAFF.

The CDR3 nucleotides read TGCGCCAGCAGCCGGGGACAGGGGGCCGGTTCACCCCTCCACTTT. Amino acid sequence: CASSRGQGAGSPLHF. The chain recombines TRBV5-1 with TRBJ1-6; TRBD1 matches 12 bases. V shed 4 bases and J 9 bases; nucleotides not matched to a gene: 5. CDR3 length: 15 residues. Germline CDR1 SGHRS, CDR2 YFSETQ. Supplemented by reference TRBV5-1 and TRBJ1-6, the full variable domain reads KAGVTQTPRYLIKTRGQQVTLSCSPISGHRSVSWYQQTPGQGLQFLFEYFSETQRNKGNFPGRFSGRQFSNSRSEMNVSTLELGDSALYLCASSRGQGAGSPLHFGNGTRLTVT.

The genes are TRBV12-3 or TRBV12-4 and TRBJ1-5; D uncertain. V shed 5 bases and J shed 4 bases, with 9 bases lying between them. This CDR3 has 13 residues. Here the CDR3 DNA reads TGTGCCAGCAGTGAGAGGGAGAATCAGCCCCAGCATTTT. This codes for CASSERENQPQHF.

This clone came up a few times. The chain carries TRBV5-6 and TRBJ1-2; 7 nucleotides agree with TRBD1. CDR3 length: 14 residues. V was clipped by 1 base and J by 6 bases; unmatched bases: 6. Germline CDR1 is SGHDT and CDR2 is YYEEEE. The CDR3, as DNA: TGTGCCAGCAGCTTGATCACCACAGGGGATGGCTACACCTTC. Its protein is CASSLITTGDGYTF.

The count of this clone is one. The chain employs TRBV9 and TRBJ2-6, with unresolved D. The CDR3 is made up of 16 amino acids. With 3 bases removed from V and 3 bases from J, the gap between germline ends came to 13 bases. CDR1 and CDR2 (germline): SGDLS, YYNGEE. CDR3 nucleotide sequence: TGTGCCAGCAGCGGATCCAGGCCGTTTGGGGCCAACGTCCTGACTTTC. The encoded protein is CASSGSRPFGANVLTF.

Note on this clone: This CDR3 is also generated by other DNA sequences in the sample. The chain has TRBV6-5 and TRBJ1-5; 7 nucleotides line up with TRBD1. Germline-derived CDR1 and CDR2 are MNHEY and SVGAGI. Losses at the gene ends were 6 bases for V and 0 bases for J; bases not matched to a gene: 5. The CDR3 covers 15 residues. This chain's CDR3 is CASRPQGDSNQPQHF. The CDR3 coding sequence is TGTGCCAGCAGGCCGCAGGGGGATAGCAATCAGCCCCAGCATTTT.

This chain joins TRBV5-1 and TRBJ2-3; possibly TRBD2 for D (5 bases). The germline V gene encodes CDR1 SGHRS and CDR2 YFSETQ. V was trimmed by 5 bases and J by 0 bases, leaving 10 bases between them. The CDR3 length is 14 residues. The CDR3 here is CASSIEGSTDTQYF. CDR3 DNA: TGCGCCAGCAGTATTGAGGGAAGCACAGATACGCAGTATTTT.

V gene TRBV4-1 combines with J gene TRBJ1-1; D remains unclear. The germline V and J ends were trimmed by 1 base and 11 bases, with 14 bases remaining between them. Germline CDR1 MGHRA, CDR2 YSYEKL. The CDR3 has 13 amino acids. CDR3 in DNA: TGCGCCAGCAGCCAAGTAAGCGACCCCAGTGCTTTCTTT. This encodes CASSQVSDPSAFF.

This chain uses TRBV7-2 with TRBJ1-4, with 8 bases matching TRBD1. Per germline, CDR1 SGHTA and CDR2 FQGNSA. J gave up 6 bases and V 5 bases, and 5 bases lay outside the gene matches. CDR3 size: 14 residues. CDR3 sequence (DNA): TGTGCCAGCAGCCAGCAGGGACAGGATGAAAAACTGTTTTTT. This codes for CASSQQGQDEKLFF.